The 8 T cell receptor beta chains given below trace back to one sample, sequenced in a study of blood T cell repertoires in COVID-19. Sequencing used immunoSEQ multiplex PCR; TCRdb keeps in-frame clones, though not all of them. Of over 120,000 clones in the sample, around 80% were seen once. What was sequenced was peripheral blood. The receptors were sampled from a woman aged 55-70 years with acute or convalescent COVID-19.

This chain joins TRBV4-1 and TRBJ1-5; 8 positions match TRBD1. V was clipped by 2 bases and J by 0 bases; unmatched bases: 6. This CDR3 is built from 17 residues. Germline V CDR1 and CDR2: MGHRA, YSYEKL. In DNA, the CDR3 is TGCGCCAGCAGCCAATCCGGACAGGGCTATAGCAATCAGCCCCAGCATTTT. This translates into CASSQSGQGYSNQPQHF.

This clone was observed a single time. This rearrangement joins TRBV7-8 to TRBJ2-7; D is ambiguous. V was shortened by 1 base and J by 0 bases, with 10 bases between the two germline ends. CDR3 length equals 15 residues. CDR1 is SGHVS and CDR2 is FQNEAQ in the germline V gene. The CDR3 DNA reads TGTGCCAGCAGCTTAGAACTGATGTTCTCCTACGAGCAGTACTTC. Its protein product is CASSLELMFSYEQYF.

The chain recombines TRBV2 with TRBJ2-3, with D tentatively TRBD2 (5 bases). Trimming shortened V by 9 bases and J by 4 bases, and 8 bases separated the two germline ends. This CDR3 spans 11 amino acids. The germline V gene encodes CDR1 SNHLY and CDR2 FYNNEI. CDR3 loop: CASDYADTQYF. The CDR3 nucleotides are TGTGCCAGTGACTACGCAGATACGCAGTATTTT.

CDR3 protein: CASIRTGANTEAFF. The CDR3, as DNA: TGTGCCAGTATAAGGACAGGGGCAAACACTGAAGCTTTCTTT. The chain carries TRBV19 and TRBJ1-1; 9 nucleotides match TRBD1. Trimming at V came to 7 bases and at J to 2 bases, leaving 5 bases not matched to a gene. CDR3 length equals 14 residues. In germline, CDR1 is LNHDA, CDR2 SQIVND (reference sequence).

DNA for the CDR3: TGTGCCAGTAGTTACACAGGCTACAATGAGCAGTTCTTC. As protein: CASSYTGYNEQFF. The chain has TRBV19 and TRBJ2-1, with a tentative D call TRBD1 (5 bases). Germline lookup yields CDR1 LNHDA and CDR2 SQIVND (reference sequence). The CDR3 is 13 residues long. The V end lost 5 bases, the J end lost 3 bases, and 8 bases lay between the germline ends.

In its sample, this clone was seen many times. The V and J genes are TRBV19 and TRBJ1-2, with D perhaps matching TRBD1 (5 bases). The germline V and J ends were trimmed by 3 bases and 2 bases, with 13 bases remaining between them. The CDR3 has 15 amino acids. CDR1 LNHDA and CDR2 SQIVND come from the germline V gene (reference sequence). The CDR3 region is CASSMARAGNYGYTF. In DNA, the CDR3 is TGTGCCAGTAGTATGGCCAGGGCTGGCAACTATGGCTACACCTTC.

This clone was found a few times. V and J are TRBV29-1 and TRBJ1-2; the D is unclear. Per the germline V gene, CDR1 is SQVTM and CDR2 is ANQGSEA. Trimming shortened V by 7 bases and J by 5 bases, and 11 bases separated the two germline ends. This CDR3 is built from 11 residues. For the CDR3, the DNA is TGCAGCGCACCGGGAAGTTATGGCTACACCTTC. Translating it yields CSAPGSYGYTF. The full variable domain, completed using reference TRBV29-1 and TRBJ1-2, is SAVISQKPSRDICQRGTSLTIQCQVDSQVTMMFWYRQQPGQSLTLIATANQGSEATYESGFVIDKFPISRPNLTFSTLTVSNMSPEDSSIYLCSAPGSYGYTFGSGTRLTVV.

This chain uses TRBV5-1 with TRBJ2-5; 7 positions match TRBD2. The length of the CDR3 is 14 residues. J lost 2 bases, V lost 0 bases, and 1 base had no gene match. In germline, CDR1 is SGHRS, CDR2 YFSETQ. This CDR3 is CASSLAGGQETQYF. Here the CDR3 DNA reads TGCGCCAGCAGCTTGGCGGGAGGTCAAGAGACCCAGTACTTC.